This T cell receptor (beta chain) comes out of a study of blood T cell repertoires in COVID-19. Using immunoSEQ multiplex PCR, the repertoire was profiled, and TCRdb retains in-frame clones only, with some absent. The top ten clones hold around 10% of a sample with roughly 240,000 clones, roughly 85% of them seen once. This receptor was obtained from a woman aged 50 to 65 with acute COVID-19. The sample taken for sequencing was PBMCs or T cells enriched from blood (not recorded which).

The CDR3 loop is CASHLDRDRARTF. DNA of the CDR3: TGTGCCAGCCACCTAGACAGGGATCGGGCGAGGACCTTC. J is TRBJ1-2 and V is TRBV2; 7 bases agree with TRBD1. Trimming cost V 8 bases and J 14 bases; bases outside gene matches: 17. Germline assignment: CDR1 SNHLY and CDR2 FYNNEI. The CDR3 has 13 amino acids.